A single sample is the source of the 4 T cell receptor beta chains below, sequenced in a study of OX40 agonist ivuxolimab in advanced cancers. The receptor library was made with the immunoSEQ multiplex PCR assay. TCRdb mirrors the immuneACCESS table, restricted to in-frame sequences. Some clones are absent from its copies; in checked studies, under half trace to an unresolved V gene, and the reason for the others is unknown. This sample comprises about 35,000 clones, around 92% of them detected only once. The top ten clonotypes cover around a third of the sample. Sequencing was performed on CD4+ or CD8+ T cells sorted from blood, taken in a trial of the OX40 agonist ivuxolimab. The receptors stem from an adult with an advanced solid tumor such as melanoma, head and neck, liver or kidney cancer.

The CDR3 is CASSYGSGAGYTF. CDR3 nucleotides: TGTGCCAGCAGTTACGGGTCGGGGGCTGGCTACACCTTC. V is TRBV6-5 and J is TRBJ1-2, with a weak D call TRBD1 (6 bases). V lost 2 bases and J lost 7, with 11 bases in between. The CDR3 consists of 13 residues. Germline V gives CDR1 MNHEY, CDR2 SVGAGI.

The V call is TRBV6-1, the J call TRBJ2-7; no reliable D call. Trimming took 6 bases from V and 0 from J, leaving 15 bases between them. The V gene's germline CDR1 is MNHNS and CDR2 SASEGT. The CDR3 loop spans 15 amino acids. CDR3 bases: TGTGCCAGCAGCGCTACTTCCTCGCTCTCCTACGAGCAGTACTTC. Translating it yields CASSATSSLSYEQYF.

The chain carries TRBV9 and TRBJ2-7; TRBD1 might be the D (5 bases). The germline V gene has CDR1 SGDLS and CDR2 YYNGEE. The CDR3 length is 14 residues. Trimming removed 0 bases from V and 6 bases from J, with 13 bases in between. The CDR3 reads CASSVVGQEGEQYF. The CDR3 bases are TGTGCCAGCAGCGTAGTGGGGCAAGAAGGCGAGCAGTACTTC. Variable domain in full (rest from reference TRBV9 and TRBJ2-7): DSGVTQTPKHLITATGQRVTLRCSPRSGDLSVYWYQQSLDQGLQFLIQYYNGEERAKGNILERFSAQQFPDLHSELNLSSLELGDSALYFCASSVVGQEGEQYFGPGTRLTVT.

The V call is TRBV28, the J call TRBJ2-2; D may be TRBD2 (6 bases). Germline-derived CDR1 and CDR2 are MDHEN and SYDVKM. The CDR3 consists of 18 residues. The ends were cut back, 5 bases at V and 1 base at J, with 20 bases in the middle. The chain's CDR3 is CASSPLVTIAENTGELFF. CDR3 coding DNA: TGTGCCAGCAGTCCACTCGTGACGATAGCGGAGAACACCGGGGAGCTGTTTTTT.